Reported below is one T cell receptor beta chain. The data derive from a study of blood T cell repertoires in COVID-19. In the study overall: The United States, Italy and Spain provided the acute and convalescent COVID-19 samples. PBMCs, B-cell-depleted T cells, or T cells were the source of the cDNA or gDNA that made up the material.

The repertoire was sequenced with immunoSEQ multiplex PCR; TCRdb's copy has only in-frame clones and lacks some. The data show around 140,000 clones, with 80% to 90% seen just once and 1.7% held by the top ten. In germline, CDR1 is MNHEY, CDR2 SVGAGI. V was trimmed by 8 bases and J by 3 bases, leaving 12 bases between them. The CDR3 totals 13 residues. The sample consisted of peripheral blood. The source is a woman between 45 and 65 years old with acute or convalescent COVID-19. The V gene is TRBV6-5, the J gene TRBJ2-3; D not certain. In DNA, the CDR3 is TGTGCCAGCGTTGGGCCAGGAACAGATACGCAGTATTTT. Protein sequence: CASVGPGTDTQYF.